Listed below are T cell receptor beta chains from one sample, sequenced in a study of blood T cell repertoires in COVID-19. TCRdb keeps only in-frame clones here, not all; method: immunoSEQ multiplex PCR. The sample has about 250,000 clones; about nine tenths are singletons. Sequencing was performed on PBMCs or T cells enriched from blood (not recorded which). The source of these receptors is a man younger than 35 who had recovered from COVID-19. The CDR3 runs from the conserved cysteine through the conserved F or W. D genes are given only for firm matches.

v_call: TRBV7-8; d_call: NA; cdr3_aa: CASSLEWQVTYNEQFF
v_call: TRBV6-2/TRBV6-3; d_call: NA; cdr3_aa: CASSRGRQVNTEAFF
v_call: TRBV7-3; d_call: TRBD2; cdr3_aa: CASSLSAGLAGEQFF
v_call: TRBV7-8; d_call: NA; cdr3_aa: CASSLMNSPLHF
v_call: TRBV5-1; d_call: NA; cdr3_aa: CASSLDQGTYEQYF
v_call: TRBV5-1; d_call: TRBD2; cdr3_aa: CASRQAGTSGETQYF
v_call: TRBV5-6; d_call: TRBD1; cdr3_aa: CASRPGTDYYEEQYF
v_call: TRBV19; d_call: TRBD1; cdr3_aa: CASSLTGNGYTF
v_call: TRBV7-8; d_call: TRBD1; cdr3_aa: CASSLIMGQTRAEQYF
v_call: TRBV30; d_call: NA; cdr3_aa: CAWSVAGPAYNSPLHF
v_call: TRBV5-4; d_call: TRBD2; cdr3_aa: CASSLELAGGSGELFF
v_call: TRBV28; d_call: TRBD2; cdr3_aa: CASSSGLAGGRQETQYF
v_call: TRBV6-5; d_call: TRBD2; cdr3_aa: CATCSGGAPDTQYF
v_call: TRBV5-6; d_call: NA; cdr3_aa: CASSFLGAGITEAFF
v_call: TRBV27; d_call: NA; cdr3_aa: CASSPKGIDTQYF
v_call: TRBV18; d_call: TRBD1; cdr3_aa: CASSPKTGPYGYTF
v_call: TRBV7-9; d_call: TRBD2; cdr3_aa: CASRPGLAGTYQETQYF
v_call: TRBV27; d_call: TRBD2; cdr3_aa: CASSYGTSGVNEQFF
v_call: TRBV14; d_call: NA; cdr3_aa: CASSSVGGTEAFF
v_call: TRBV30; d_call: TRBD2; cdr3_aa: CAWSVPTSGGTGELFF
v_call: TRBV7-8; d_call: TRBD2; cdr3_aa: CADGTSVQETQYF
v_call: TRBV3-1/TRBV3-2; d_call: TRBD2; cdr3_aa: CASSRAGVTDEQYF
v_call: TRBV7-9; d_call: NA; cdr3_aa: CASSLERGDRGYTF
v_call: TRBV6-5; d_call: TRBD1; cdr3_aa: CASSYYRGNYEQYF
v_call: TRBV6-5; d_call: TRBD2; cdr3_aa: CASGGLAGESETQYF
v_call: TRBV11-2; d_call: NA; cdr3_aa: CASSPGSYTGELFF
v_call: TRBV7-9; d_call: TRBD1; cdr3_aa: CASSFSGQGSYEQYF
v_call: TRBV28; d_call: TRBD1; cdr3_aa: CASSFLQGQNSYEQYF
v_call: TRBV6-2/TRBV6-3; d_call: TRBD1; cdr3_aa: CASTYLTGGHEQYF
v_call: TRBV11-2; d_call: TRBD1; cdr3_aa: CASSLTQGVTAFTF
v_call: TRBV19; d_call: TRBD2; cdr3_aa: CASSPLATSGHTQYF
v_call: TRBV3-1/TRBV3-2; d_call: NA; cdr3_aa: CASSQPNTGYQETQYF
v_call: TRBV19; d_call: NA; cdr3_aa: CASSVRRGGTQYF
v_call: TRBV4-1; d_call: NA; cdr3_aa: CASSHGTGLSYEQYF
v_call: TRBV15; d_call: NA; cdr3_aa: CATSRDKGRGYGYTF
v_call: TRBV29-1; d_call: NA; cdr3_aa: CSVGSGRGGETQYF
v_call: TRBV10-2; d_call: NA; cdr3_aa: CASSPRINEAFF
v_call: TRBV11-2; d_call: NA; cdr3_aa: CASSSVRTVNEKLFF
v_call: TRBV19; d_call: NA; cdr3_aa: CASTEGEGAPHF
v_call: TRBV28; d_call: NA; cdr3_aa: CASSFGGANTGELFF
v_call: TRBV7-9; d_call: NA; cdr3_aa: CASSYTVDSYEQYF
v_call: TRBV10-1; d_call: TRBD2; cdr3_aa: CARGLAGPLTLCMAVYEQYF